Listed below are T cell receptor beta chains from one sample, sequenced in a study of T cells in Graves' hyperthyroidism and ophthalmopathy. TCRdb used MiXCR to reprocess the multiplex PCR reads, holding one entry per CDR3 protein. The data hold about 560,000 distinct CDR3 sequences, with roughly 15% observed a single time. Sequencing was performed on blood. The receptor source for this set is a woman aged 40 to 50 with Graves' hyperthyroidism. CDR3s include the opening cysteine and the closing phenylalanine or tryptophan. The order of the fields is V gene, CDR3 length, D gene, J gene, clone size, CDR3 protein, CDR3 DNA. D genes are given only for firm matches. Size is stated for part of the rows, as once, few or many counts, or as a class when the clone is expanded.

TRBV24-1	16	TRBD2	TRBJ2-1	.	CATSDLAGSSYNEQLF	TGTGCCACCAGTGATTTAGCGGGAAGCTCCTACAATGAGCAGCTCTTC
TRBV30	13	.	TRBJ1-5	many	CAWSGGVDQPQHF	TGTGCCTGGAGTGGAGGGGTGGACCAGCCCCAGCATTTT
TRBV6-1	17	TRBD2	TRBJ2-7	many	CASSPGTSGRAFNEQYF	TGTGCCAGCAGTCCAGGGACTAGCGGGAGGGCCTTTAACGAGCAGTACTTC
TRBV11-2	15	.	TRBJ2-2	many	CASSFERLNTGELFF	TGTGCCAGCAGCTTCGAACGGCTTAACACCGGGGAGCTGTTTTTT
TRBV20-1	15	TRBD1	TRBJ2-3	many	CSAPQTGGFTDTQYF	TGCAGTGCTCCTCAGACAGGGGGATTCACAGATACGCAGTATTTT
TRBV2	15	.	TRBJ2-2	many	CASREGTSNTGELFF	TGTGCCAGCAGAGAAGGGACATCGAACACCGGGGAGCTGTTTTTT
TRBV12-3/TRBV12-4	14	.	TRBJ1-2	few	CASSLRGGTGGYTF	TGTGCCAGCAGTTTGCGTGGGGGGACCGGCGGCTACACCTTC
TRBV29-1	12	TRBD1	TRBJ2-7	few	CSVRQGPYEQYF	TGCAGCGTGCGACAGGGTCCCTACGAGCAGTACTTC
TRBV27	17	TRBD2	TRBJ2-1	few	CASSNPRGGRAYNEQFF	TGTGCCAGCAGCAACCCCCGGGGCGGGAGGGCCTACAATGAGCAGTTCTTC
TRBV5-6	11	.	TRBJ2-1	.	CASGWGNEQFF	TGTGCCAGCGGTTGGGGGAATGAGCAGTTCTTC
TRBV12-3/TRBV12-4	14	.	TRBJ2-2	many	CASSFLIGTGELFF	TGTGCCAGCAGTTTTCTGATCGGGACCGGGGAGCTGTTTTTT
TRBV7-2	13	.	TRBJ1-1	.	CASSRKADTEAFF	TGTGCCAGCAGCAGGAAGGCGGACACTGAAGCTTTCTTT
TRBV14	15	.	TRBJ2-1	few	CASSQLTYSYNEQFF	TGTGCCAGCAGCCAACTAACCTACTCCTACAATGAGCAGTTCTTC
TRBV7-3	16	.	TRBJ2-2	.	CASSLLSRGVTGELFF	TGTGCCAGCAGCTTATTATCCAGGGGTGTCACCGGGGAGCTGTTTTTT
TRBV29-1	13	.	TRBJ2-7	many	CSVSSVSSYEQYF	TGCAGCGTTAGCTCGGTGAGCTCCTACGAGCAGTACTTC
TRBV18	13	.	TRBJ1-1	many	CASSPLEGTEAFF	TGTGCCAGCTCACCACTGGAAGGCACTGAAGCTTTCTTT
TRBV20-1	12	.	TRBJ2-1	.	CSAQGLYNEQFF	TGCAGTGCGCAGGGACTTTACAATGAGCAGTTCTTC
TRBV27	15	.	TRBJ2-7	many	CASSSFMDKVAEQYF	TGTGCCAGCAGTTCCTTTATGGACAAAGTAGCCGAGCAGTACTTC
TRBV28	13	.	TRBJ2-5	many	CASSFLASETQYF	TGTGCCAGCAGTTTTCTAGCGAGCGAGACCCAGTACTTC
TRBV5-1	17	TRBD1	TRBJ1-2	.	CASSSPGTATSGYGYTF	TGCGCCAGCAGCTCGCCGGGGACAGCTACATCGGGCTATGGCTACACCTTC
TRBV20-1	12	.	TRBJ1-2	many	CSAIHLSYGYTF	TGCAGTGCTATACACCTTAGCTATGGCTACACCTTC
TRBV5-4	13	TRBD1	TRBJ2-1	many	CASSVNTGGRQFF	TGTGCCAGCAGCGTTAATACAGGGGGTAGGCAGTTCTTC
TRBV30	13	TRBD1	TRBJ2-3	many	CAVGTGDTDTQYF	TGTGCCGTGGGGACAGGGGACACAGATACGCAGTATTTT
TRBV2	13	TRBD1	TRBJ2-7	many	CASTLGQSYEQYF	TGTGCCAGCACCTTGGGACAGTCCTACGAGCAGTACTTC
TRBV11-3	16	.	TRBJ2-1	.	CASSLLGSAPYNEQSF	TGTGCCAGCAGCTTATTGGGGAGTGCCCCCTACAATGAGCAGTCCTTC
TRBV28	14	.	TRBJ2-3	many	CASSISGRTDTQYF	TGTGCCAGCAGTATTAGCGGACGCACAGATACGCAGTATTTT
TRBV5-1	14	.	TRBJ2-1	many	CASTTEGSYNEQFF	TGCGCCAGCACCACGGAGGGTTCCTACAATGAGCAGTTCTTC
TRBV20-1	14	TRBD1	TRBJ2-1	.	CSAIAGGIYNEQFF	TGCAGTGCTATCGCAGGGGGCATTTACAATGAGCAGTTCTTC
TRBV20-1	15	.	TRBJ1-4	few	CSARGGGGMGEKLFF	TGCAGTGCTAGAGGTGGGGGGGGAATGGGTGAAAAACTGTTTTTT
TRBV2	16	TRBD2	TRBJ2-1	many	CASSYGSLAGGNEQFF	TGTGCCAGCAGCTACGGGTCGCTAGCGGGAGGGAATGAGCAGTTCTTC
TRBV28	15	.	TRBJ1-1	many	CASRVFGTVNTEAFF	TGTGCCAGCAGGGTCTTTGGGACGGTGAACACTGAAGCTTTCTTT
TRBV5-1	17	TRBD2	TRBJ2-7	many	CASSLGPLAASSYEQYF	TGCGCCAGCAGCTTGGGCCCACTAGCGGCAAGCTCCTACGAGCAGTACTTC
TRBV19	16	.	TRBJ2-6	once	CASSIIQGSGANVLTF	TGTGCCAGTAGTATAATACAGGGCAGTGGGGCCAACGTCCTGACTTTC
TRBV2	14	.	TRBJ1-2	many	CASKEGGGNYGYTF	TGTGCCAGCAAGGAAGGGGGTGGTAACTATGGCTACACCTTC
TRBV12-3/TRBV12-4	12	.	TRBJ2-7	many	CASSFGFYEQYF	TGTGCCAGCAGTTTCGGGTTCTACGAGCAGTACTTC
TRBV2	18	TRBD2	TRBJ2-2	.	CASSESSASGSKTGELFF	TGTGCCAGCAGTGAAAGTTCGGCTAGCGGGAGTAAAACCGGGGAGCTGTTTTTT
TRBV11-2	16	TRBD1	TRBJ2-3	many	CASSLGWQGVTDTQYF	TGTGCCAGCAGCCTAGGCTGGCAGGGGGTCACAGATACGCAGTATTTT
TRBV19	16	TRBD1	TRBJ1-1	few	CASSIAPRTGGTEAFF	TGTGCCAGTAGTATAGCCCCACGGACAGGGGGAACTGAAGCTTTCTTT
TRBV7-8	15	.	TRBJ2-5	many	CASSLGAVQFETQYF	TGTGCCAGCAGCTTAGGAGCCGTTCAGTTCGAGACCCAGTACTTC